Below, 24 T cell receptor beta chains from the same sample are listed, as sequenced in a study of CD8 T cells in Susac syndrome. With random hexamers, reverse transcription was performed on about 0.5 to 1 ug of RNA. From the immunoSEQ multiplex PCR reads, TCRdb called clonotypes with MiXCR, one entry per CDR3 protein. The repertoire holds some 130,000 distinct CDR3 sequences, with 95% as singletons. The specimen was CD8+ T cells from PBMCs. All receptors come from a human donor with Susac syndrome.

The chain links TRBV7-2 to TRBJ2-1; D unresolved. The CDR3 loop spans 13 amino acids. Trimming shortened V by 3 bases and J by 3 bases, and 6 bases separated the two germline ends. From germline, CDR1 is SGHTA and CDR2 FQGNSA. CDR3 nucleotides: TGTGCCAGCAGCTTCAGCGACTACAATGAGCAGTTCTTC. This encodes CASSFSDYNEQFF.

This chain connects TRBV27 to TRBJ2-7, with D unresolved. In germline, CDR1 is MNHEY, CDR2 SMNVEV (reference sequence). This CDR3 is 13 amino acids long. V was clipped by 5 bases and J by 3 bases, with 11 bases between them. The CDR3 loop is CASSVQRLYEQYF. The CDR3 DNA reads TGTGCCAGCAGTGTACAGCGACTCTACGAGCAGTACTTC.

This chain connects TRBV20-1 to TRBJ2-7; 8 positions agree with TRBD1. Germline V lookup: CDR1 DFQATT, CDR2 SNEGSKA (reference sequence). The V segment lost 5 bases and the J segment 4 bases; nucleotides outside the gene matches: 7. This CDR3 has 13 amino acids. CDR3 DNA sequence: TGCAGTGCTCCGACAGGGGTGGCTTACGAGCAGTACTTC. It translates to CSAPTGVAYEQYF.

The J gene is TRBJ2-7, the V gene TRBV10-2; maybe TRBD1 (6 bases). V was pared by 5 bases and J by 7 bases, with 18 bases between. CDR3 length: 14 amino acids. Looked up from germline, CDR1 is WSHSY and CDR2 is SAAADI. DNA of the CDR3: TGCGCCAGCAGTACACAGAGGGGGTCGAGGGAGCAGTACTTC. Its protein product is CASSTQRGSREQYF.

This chain joins TRBV28 and TRBJ1-2; D remains ambiguous. The CDR3 has 13 residues. Germline V gene sequence: CDR1 MDHEN, CDR2 SYDVKM. The germline V and J ends were trimmed by 7 bases and 5 bases, with 14 bases remaining between them. CDR3 bases: TGTGCCAGCATTAAACGGACGGAATATGGCTACACCTTC. As protein: CASIKRTEYGYTF.

This chain links TRBV12-3 or TRBV12-4 with TRBJ2-1; tentatively, D is TRBD2 (5 bases). The CDR3 totals 16 residues. Trimming cost V 6 bases and J 6 bases, with 21 bases left between them. The CDR3 is CASRPPFGSRVNEQFF. CDR3 DNA: TGTGCCAGCAGACCCCCCTTTGGGAGTCGAGTCAATGAGCAGTTCTTC.

The chain links TRBV7-2 to TRBJ2-1; 8 bases are a match to TRBD1. Losses at the gene ends were 2 bases for V and 0 bases for J; bases not matched to a gene: 15. Germline V gives CDR1 SGHTA, CDR2 FQGNSA. This CDR3 is 20 amino acids long. CDR3 amino acids: CASSLPGQEDPSRSYNEQFF. CDR3 bases: TGTGCCAGCAGCTTACCGGGACAGGAGGACCCTTCGCGCTCCTACAATGAGCAGTTCTTC.

The V and J genes are TRBV4-1 and TRBJ2-7; no definite D call. CDR1 MGHRA and CDR2 YSYEKL come from the germline V gene. V was pared by 0 bases and J by 4 bases, with 4 bases between. This CDR3 contains 12 residues. CDR3 in amino acids: CASSQDRYEQYF. In DNA form, the CDR3 reads TGCGCCAGCAGCCAAGACAGGTACGAGCAGTACTTC.

This chain links TRBV15 with TRBJ1-1; the match to TRBD1 covers 7 bases. This CDR3 is built from 18 residues. CDR1 and CDR2 (germline): LNHNV, YYDKDF (reference sequence). The ends lost 1 base at V and 1 base at J; junction bases unmatched: 12. CDR3 region: CATSRVGGVTGTNTEAFF. Here the CDR3 DNA reads TGTGCCACCAGCAGAGTAGGGGGAGTGACAGGGACGAACACTGAAGCTTTCTTT.

The rearrangement links TRBV5-1 to TRBJ2-6; D not resolved. Germline assignment: CDR1 SGHRS and CDR2 YFSETQ. V was shortened by 1 base and J by 4 bases, with 21 bases between the two germline ends. The CDR3 totals 19 residues. CDR3 sequence (DNA): TGCGCCAGCAGCTTGAGGATCAGACACGTTTCTTCAGGGGCCAACGTCCTGACTTTC. As protein: CASSLRIRHVSSGANVLTF.

V gene TRBV12-3 or TRBV12-4 combines with J gene TRBJ1-1; 7 bases fit TRBD1. The CDR3 contains 12 residues. Trimming took 7 bases from V and 7 from J; bases not matched to a gene: 6. The CDR3 sequence is CASTEDRVEAFF. The CDR3 DNA is TGTGCCAGCACCGAAGACAGGGTTGAAGCTTTCTTT.

The V call is TRBV6-2 or TRBV6-3, the J call TRBJ2-7; D gene ambiguous. The CDR3 spans 13 residues. CDR1 is MNHEY, CDR2 SVGEGT, per germline. With 6 bases removed from V and 3 bases from J, the gap between germline ends came to 12 bases. The CDR3 sequence is CASSFLGLYEQYF. In nucleotides, the CDR3 is TGTGCCAGCAGCTTCCTAGGCCTCTACGAGCAGTACTTC.

The chain recombines TRBV27 with TRBJ1-2; D is unresolved. Looked up from germline, CDR1 is MNHEY and CDR2 is SMNVEV (reference sequence). V shed 0 bases and J shed 8 bases, with 10 bases lying between them. CDR3 length: 13 amino acids. The CDR3 sequence is CASSLSAGFGYTF. CDR3 in DNA: TGTGCCAGCAGTTTATCTGCCGGATTCGGCTACACCTTC.

This chain connects TRBV29-1 to TRBJ2-7, with 7 nucleotides matching TRBD1. The CDR3 length is 12 residues. Germline assignment: CDR1 SQVTM and CDR2 ANQGSEA. Trimming took 6 bases from V and 3 from J; bases not matched to a gene: 5. The DNA for the CDR3 is TGCAGCGTGGAAACAGGGGACTACGAGCAGTACTTC. Its protein product is CSVETGDYEQYF.

V gene TRBV12-3 or TRBV12-4 combines with J gene TRBJ2-7; 9 positions match TRBD2. CDR3 length: 15 residues. V shed 5 bases and J 0 bases; nucleotides not matched to a gene: 5. Here the CDR3 reads CASSIAGGSSYEQYF. Here the CDR3 DNA reads TGTGCCAGCAGTATCGCGGGAGGGAGCTCCTACGAGCAGTACTTC.

CDR3 region: CASSEAQWDPNSYGYTF. Here the CDR3 DNA reads TGTGCCAGCAGTGAAGCGCAATGGGATCCCAACAGCTATGGCTACACCTTC. The chain has TRBV2 and TRBJ1-2; unclear D gene. In germline, CDR1 is SNHLY, CDR2 FYNNEI. The CDR3 loop spans 17 amino acids. The V gene lost 0 bases and the J gene lost 4 bases, with 18 bases spanning the gap.

V and J are TRBV5-6 and TRBJ2-1, with 7 bases that match TRBD2. This CDR3 is built from 15 residues. J lost 5 bases, V lost 2 bases, and 7 bases had no gene match. Germline V lookup: CDR1 SGHDT, CDR2 YYEEEE. CDR3 loop: CASSLGLAAHNEQFF. CDR3 bases: TGTGCCAGCAGCTTAGGCCTAGCGGCCCACAATGAGCAGTTCTTC.

This rearrangement joins TRBV29-1 to TRBJ1-1, with 9 bases lining up with TRBD1. CDR1 and CDR2 (germline): SQVTM, ANQGSEA. The junction had 8 bases not matched to a gene; V was cut back by 7 bases and J by 5 bases. There are 13 residues in the CDR3. The CDR3 reads CSATGQGSTEAFF. Here the CDR3 DNA reads TGCAGCGCCACGGGACAGGGATCGACTGAAGCTTTCTTT.

CDR3 DNA sequence: TGTGCCAGCAGCCCCTTTGCATCGGGGACAGGGGAAAGGGCGAACACTGAAGCTTTCTTT. Translated, it gives CASSPFASGTGERANTEAFF. This chain connects TRBV9 to TRBJ1-1; 10 bases align to TRBD1. The CDR3 runs 20 residues. Germline V lookup: CDR1 SGDLS, CDR2 YYNGEE. The J segment lost 1 base and the V segment lost 4 bases, leaving 19 bases of the junction unmatched.

The gene calls are TRBV13 and TRBJ1-3, with no clear D. This CDR3 region has 13 residues. Germline V lookup: CDR1 PRHDT, CDR2 FYEKMQ (reference sequence). Trimming stripped 4 bases from V and 0 bases from J, with 4 bases between. CDR3 protein: CASSYNSGNTIYF. The CDR3 bases are TGTGCCAGCAGCTACAACTCTGGAAACACCATATATTTT.

The V gene is TRBV3-1, the J gene TRBJ1-4, with D perhaps matching TRBD1 (6 bases). The CDR3 covers 15 residues. V shed 2 bases and J shed 13 bases, with 20 bases lying between them. From germline, CDR1 is LGHDT and CDR2 YNNKEL (reference sequence). CDR3 in amino acids: CASSQILTGSEGLFF. In DNA, the CDR3 is TGTGCCAGCAGCCAAATCTTGACAGGCTCCGAGGGACTGTTTTTT.

This clonotype was recorded only once. The chain has TRBV11-2 and TRBJ1-6; unclear D gene. This CDR3 spans 12 amino acids. The germline CDR1 and CDR2 sequences are SGHAT and FQNNGV. V lost 5 bases and J lost 7, with 6 bases in between. CDR3 region: CASSTSNSPLHF. CDR3 in DNA: TGTGCCAGCAGCACCTCGAATTCACCCCTCCACTTT.

The rearrangement joins TRBV27 to TRBJ1-4; D remains ambiguous. Germline CDR1 and CDR2: MNHEY and SMNVEV (reference sequence). Trimming took 5 bases from V and 7 from J, leaving 11 bases between them. The CDR3 has 13 amino acids. As DNA, the CDR3 is TGTGCCAGCAGTACGAGACTCGGTGAAAAACTGTTTTTT. Protein product: CASSTRLGEKLFF.

The rearrangement links TRBV29-1 to TRBJ2-1; 10 nucleotides agree with TRBD1. The CDR3 has 14 residues. In germline, CDR1 is SQVTM, CDR2 ANQGSEA. V lost 5 bases and J lost 4; bases outside the gene matches: 5. CDR3 residues: CSVPPGQGYNEQFF. In DNA, the CDR3 is TGCAGCGTTCCCCCGGGACAGGGGTACAATGAGCAGTTCTTC.